This T cell receptor (beta chain) was obtained from a study of T cell clonality in common variable immunodeficiency. Germline V CDR1 and CDR2: DFQATT, SNEGSKA (reference sequence). This CDR3 region has 13 residues. Trimming removed 6 bases from V and 4 bases from J, with 15 bases in between. The sample holds many counts of this clone. Its target is unknown. The read terminates 3 residues ahead of where the CDR3 ends, so the germline J gene completes it. Study conclusions and caveats: Reportedly, TCR beta sequences from common variable immunodeficiency showed fewer deletions and N-nucleotide insertions.

The method was immunoSEQ multiplex PCR; TCRdb's version includes in-frame clones alone and lacks a portion of them. Sampling found tens of thousands of clones, none seen once. The TCR sequence derives from a person aged 18 to 75 in good health. V is TRBV20-1 and J is TRBJ2-5; D possibly corresponds to TRBD2 (6 bases). The sequenced material came from peripheral blood mononuclear cells. The CDR3 bases that were read are TGCAGTGCCGCCCCGGGGGTTGTAGAGACC. Residues: CSAAPGVVET. Given in full, the CDR3 is CSAAPGVVETQYF.